What follows is one TCR beta chain and its context. What it recognizes is unknown. Germline CDR1 and CDR2: SGHRS and YFSETQ. The CDR3 consists of 13 residues. The ends were cut back, 0 bases at V and 1 base at J, with 4 bases in the middle. These data are taken from a study of cytomegalovirus exposure and HLA in healthy donors. Study in general: Some 90 million unique TCRs from HLA-typed donors were held in an early data release. Study-wide findings and caveats: By a later analysis, the bulk of CMV-associated TCR beta chains appeared HLA-restricted.

The primer mix had 60 Vbeta and 13 Jbeta primers. Assay used: immunoSEQ multiplex PCR; TCRdb lists only in-frame clones, some missing. The table includes approximately 120,000 clones, around 72% detected once. The V call is TRBV5-1, the J call TRBJ1-1; no reliable D call. The sequence was collected from a man aged 30 to 45 in good health and CMV-seronegative. The sequencing input was PBMCs. The CDR3 nucleotides read TGCGCCAGCAGCTTGGATCGGAACACTGAAGCTTTCTTT. Its translation: CASSLDRNTEAFF.